Below are 27 T cell receptor beta chains sequenced from a single sample in a study of regulatory T cells in long-lasting Graves disease. The authors built TCR beta libraries using iRepertoire HTBI primers and Arm-PCR of CDR3 regions. TCRdb ran MiXCR on the multiplex PCR reads and lists one entry per CDR3 protein. The sample records a few hundred thousand distinct CDR3 sequences, 20% to 30% being singletons. The sample's time point: persistent/refractory GD, antithyroid drugs over 5 years with positive TRAb. Following extraction of RNA from PBMCs, that RNA was used to make the TCR library. Here the sequenced sample was peripheral blood mononuclear cells (PBMCs), taken when the disease was refractory, from a patient treated with antithyroid drugs. Every receptor here comes from a female donor with Graves disease.

This clonotype was counted at least ten times. The V call is TRBV24-1, the J call TRBJ2-7, with 13 bases lining up with TRBD2. The CDR3 has 17 amino acids. Germline lookup yields CDR1 KGHDR and CDR2 SFDVKD. Unmatched junction bases numbered 8, after V lost 2 bases and J lost 5 bases. The CDR3 sequence is CATSDSIGLAGVDEQYF. CDR3 DNA sequence: TGTGCCACCAGTGATTCGATAGGACTAGCGGGAGTGGACGAGCAGTACTTC.

As concerns this clonotype: A far bigger clonotype differs at one base, so this is likely a read error. The rearrangement joins TRBV12-3 or TRBV12-4 to TRBJ1-2, with 9 nucleotides matching TRBD1. V was clipped by 3 bases and J by 3 bases; unmatched bases: 2. The CDR3 is made up of 14 amino acids. The CDR3 DNA is TGTGCCAGCAGTTTGGACAGGGGACACTATGGCTACACCTTC. Translating it yields CASSLDRGHYGYTF.

This clonotype has only a few counts. The chain couples TRBV15 to TRBJ1-2; D possibly corresponds to TRBD1 (6 bases). The CDR3 runs to 12 residues. V lost 6 bases to trimming and J lost 4 bases, with 9 bases between them. Germline V CDR1 and CDR2: LNHNV, YYDKDF (reference sequence). CDR3 loop: CATRKDSYGYTF. The CDR3 DNA reads TGTGCCACCAGAAAGGACAGCTATGGCTACACCTTC.

This clonotype was seen more than once but under ten times. The V and J genes are TRBV4-1 and TRBJ1-2; 7 bases are a match to TRBD1. Germline trimming cut 3 bases from V and 0 bases from J; bases unmatched to any gene: 7. The CDR3 loop spans 16 amino acids. CDR1 and CDR2 from the germline V gene are MGHRA and YSYEKL. The CDR3 DNA is TGCGCCAGCAGCCACAAACAGGGGATACCTAACTATGGCTACACCTTC. It translates to CASSHKQGIPNYGYTF.

This clonotype was counted a few times. The chain recombines TRBV29-1 with TRBJ2-2, with TRBD2 matching 9 bases. The CDR3 is made up of 13 amino acids. Trimming took 7 bases from V and 4 from J; bases not matched to a gene: 4. Germline values: CDR1 SQVTM, CDR2 ANQGSEA. The CDR3 region is CSGMTSGTGELFF. The CDR3 bases are TGCAGCGGAATGACTAGCGGCACCGGGGAGCTGTTTTTT.

CDR3 coding DNA: TGCAGCGTCGACGTGGGGAATGGCTACACCTTC. Translated, it gives CSVDVGNGYTF. The V call is TRBV29-1, the J call TRBJ1-2, with D hard to call. In germline, CDR1 is SQVTM, CDR2 ANQGSEA. The CDR3 runs to 11 residues. Between the trimmed V and J ends, which lost 6 bases and 6 bases, there was a span of 11 bases.

This chain connects TRBV7-9 to TRBJ2-7, with D maybe TRBD2 (5 bases). The CDR3 spans 13 residues. In germline, CDR1 is SEHNR, CDR2 FQNEAQ (reference sequence). Trimming took 1 base from V and 9 from J, leaving 13 bases between them. For the CDR3, the DNA is TGTGCCAGCAGCTTAGAGGAGGTGACGAGGCAGTACTTC. It specifies CASSLEEVTRQYF.

The CDR3 sequence: CASSDRTGESQPQHF. CDR3 in DNA: TGTGCCAGCAGCGATCGGACAGGGGAAAGTCAGCCCCAGCATTTT. V is TRBV5-5 and J is TRBJ1-5, with 9 bases fitting TRBD1. V was clipped by 4 bases and J by 6 bases; unmatched bases: 8. The CDR3 is 15 amino acids. CDR1 and CDR2 from the germline V gene are SGHKS and YYEKEE (reference sequence).

This clonotype was found many times. The genes are TRBV28 and TRBJ2-5; TRBD2 might be the D (5 bases). The CDR3 consists of 14 residues. Trimming stripped 6 bases from V and 1 base from J, with 12 bases between. Germline V lookup: CDR1 MDHEN, CDR2 SYDVKM. The CDR3, as DNA: TGTGCCAGCAGCCGAGGACTGCGCCAAGAGACCCAGTACTTC. It is translated as CASSRGLRQETQYF.

V and J are TRBV20-1 and TRBJ2-4; possible D gene TRBD1, 5 bases. Trimming pared 2 bases from V and 1 base from J, leaving 15 bases between. Germline V CDR1 and CDR2: DFQATT, SNEGSKA (reference sequence). The CDR3 contains 16 residues. The CDR3 coding sequence is TGCAGTGCTAGACAGGGTTCGCTCAGGGCCAAAAACATTCAGTACTTC. It encodes CSARQGSLRAKNIQYF.

The sample holds many counts of this clonotype. The chain combines TRBV7-2 with TRBJ2-7; D not certain. The V end was cut by 3 bases, the J end by 3 bases, with 12 bases between. Germline CDR1 is SGHTA and CDR2 is FQGNSA. The CDR3 contains 14 residues. The CDR3: CASSFSPGSYEQYF. In nucleotides, the CDR3 is TGTGCCAGCAGCTTTTCCCCTGGCAGCTACGAGCAGTACTTC. The variable domain in full, with the rest retrieved from reference TRBV7-2 and TRBJ2-7, is GAGVSQSPSNKVTEKGKDVELRCDPISGHTALYWYRQSLGQGLEFLIYFQGNSAPDKSGLPSDRFSAERTGGSVSTLTIQRTQQEDSAVYLCASSFSPGSYEQYFGPGTRLTVT.

In its sample, this clonotype was seen many times. This chain links TRBV5-1 with TRBJ1-2; a possible D gene is TRBD1 (6 bases). V lost 3 bases, J lost 2 bases, and 14 bases lay in between. CDR3 length: 15 residues. The germline CDR1 and CDR2 sequences are SGHRS and YFSETQ. CDR3 region: CASSSPTQGNYGYTF. CDR3 in DNA: TGCGCCAGCAGCTCGCCGACACAGGGAAACTATGGCTACACCTTC.

This clonotype was found many times. J is TRBJ1-1 and V is TRBV20-1; D remains unclear. V dropped 1 base and J dropped 1 base, with 10 bases sitting between them. Looked up from germline, CDR1 is DFQATT and CDR2 is SNEGSKA (reference sequence). The CDR3 has 14 amino acids. The CDR3 DNA follows: TGCAGTGCTAGAGGGGGAGCAGGGAACACTGAAGCTTTCTTT. It is translated as CSARGGAGNTEAFF.

This clonotype was detected a few times. The chain has TRBV20-1 and TRBJ2-7, with 10 nucleotides matching TRBD2. Looked up from germline, CDR1 is DFQATT and CDR2 is SNEGSKA (reference sequence). The CDR3 runs 15 residues. The ends lost 6 bases at V and 3 bases at J; junction bases unmatched: 11. The CDR3 sequence: CSAAHPSGSVYEQYF. CDR3 DNA sequence: TGCAGTGCCGCCCACCCTAGCGGGAGTGTCTACGAGCAGTACTTC.

V and J are TRBV19 and TRBJ2-2; 8 bases line up with TRBD1. V trimming: 7 bases; J trimming: 2 bases; junction bases outside the gene matches: 9. The CDR3 has 16 residues. Germline V gene sequence: CDR1 LNHDA, CDR2 SQIVND (reference sequence). The CDR3 DNA reads as TGTGCCAGTACCCTAGACAGGGGCTTCAACACCGGGGAGCTGTTTTTT. This codes for CASTLDRGFNTGELFF.

For the CDR3, the DNA is TGTGCCAGCAGGATGGCGGGAGGGAGCCACGAGCAGTACTTC. Translation gives CASRMAGGSHEQYF. The gene calls are TRBV12-3 or TRBV12-4 and TRBJ2-7; the match to TRBD2 covers 9 bases. The CDR3 has 14 residues. Germline trimming cut 6 bases from V and 5 bases from J; bases unmatched to any gene: 8.

The V and J genes are TRBV11-3 and TRBJ2-2; D is unclear. The CDR3 runs to 13 residues. V was shortened by 2 bases and J by 4 bases, with 5 bases between the two germline ends. Germline lookup yields CDR1 SGHNT and CDR2 YENEEA. The CDR3 DNA follows: TGTGCCAGCAGCTTAAGTACCACCGGGGAGCTGTTTTTT. It codes for CASSLSTTGELFF.

This clonotype was observed a handful of times. The rearrangement joins TRBV6-5 to TRBJ1-5; D remains unclear. V dropped 0 bases and J dropped 1 base, with 13 bases sitting between them. The CDR3 length is 17 residues. Germline V lookup: CDR1 MNHEY, CDR2 SVGAGI. CDR3 loop: CASSYSMGFGSNQPQHF. Here the CDR3 DNA reads TGTGCCAGCAGTTACTCGATGGGGTTTGGAAGCAATCAGCCCCAGCATTTT.

This clonotype was detected only once. Likely a read error: the CDR3 ends without its conserved phenylalanine or tryptophan. The gene calls are TRBV9 and TRBJ1-1, with D maybe TRBD1 (6 bases). V was clipped by 3 bases and J by 1 base, with 10 bases between them. There are 14 residues in the CDR3. Germline V gene data show CDR1 as SGDLS and CDR2 as YYNGEE. The CDR3 reads CASSDGQWNTEAFL. Written as DNA, the CDR3 is TGTGCCAGCAGCGATGGACAGTGGAACACTGAAGCTTTCCTT.

At least ten counts were recorded for this clonotype. The gene calls are TRBV6-1 and TRBJ2-5; 8 bases align to TRBD1. The CDR3 extends over 15 amino acids. The V gene end was trimmed by 6 bases and the J gene end by 5 bases; junction bases not matched to a gene: 11. Germline assignment: CDR1 MNHNS and CDR2 SASEGT. The DNA of the CDR3 is TGTGCCAGCAGCTCCCAGGGGGCTAGTAAGGAGACCCAGTACTTC. This codes for CASSSQGASKETQYF.

At least ten counts were recorded for this clonotype. This chain links TRBV28 with TRBJ1-2; D not certain. Germline loops: CDR1 MDHEN, CDR2 SYDVKM. This CDR3 contains 15 residues. Trimming removed 5 bases from V and 4 bases from J, with 17 bases in between. CDR3 nucleotide sequence: TGTGCCAGCAGTCGGACGGAATATCCCTCCTATGGCTACACCTTC. Residues: CASSRTEYPSYGYTF.

The V call is TRBV6-2 or TRBV6-3, the J call TRBJ2-5, with D unclear. The germline V gene encodes CDR1 MNHEY and CDR2 SVGEGT. The length of the CDR3 is 14 residues. The germline V and J ends were trimmed by 2 bases and 5 bases, with 12 bases remaining between them. The CDR3 region is CASSYPPGVETQYF. In DNA, the CDR3 is TGTGCCAGCAGTTACCCCCCCGGAGTTGAGACCCAGTACTTC.

This clonotype was seen ten or more times. The chain employs TRBV20-1 and TRBJ1-6, with 7 bases lining up with TRBD1. The CDR3 spans 15 residues. V trimming: 5 bases; J trimming: 6 bases; junction bases outside the gene matches: 10. Looked up from germline, CDR1 is DFQATT and CDR2 is SNEGSKA (reference sequence). Written as DNA, the CDR3 is TGCAGTGCTTCAACTTCAGGGGGGGGTAATTCACCCCTCCACTTT. This codes for CSASTSGGGNSPLHF.

The chain carries TRBV28 and TRBJ1-1, with a possible D match to TRBD1 (5 bases). The CDR3 contains 13 residues. CDR1 and CDR2 (germline): MDHEN, SYDVKM. The ends were cut back, 4 bases at V and 10 bases at J, with 16 bases in the middle. As DNA, the CDR3 is TGTGCCAGCAGTTCTAGGGACCCCAGAGGAGCTTTCTTT. Its protein product is CASSSRDPRGAFF.

This clonotype has a handful of counts. The V gene is TRBV15, the J gene TRBJ1-5; D not resolved. This CDR3 is 13 amino acids long. In germline, CDR1 is LNHNV, CDR2 YYDKDF (reference sequence). V was trimmed by 5 bases and J by 0 bases, leaving 5 bases between them. The CDR3 loop is CATSGDSNQPQHF. CDR3 sequence (DNA): TGTGCCACCAGCGGGGATAGCAATCAGCCCCAGCATTTT.

The chain employs TRBV24-1 and TRBJ2-2; the match to TRBD1 covers 9 bases. Germline-derived CDR1 and CDR2 are KGHDR and SFDVKD. The ends lost 4 bases at V and 5 bases at J; junction bases unmatched: 10. This CDR3 is built from 17 residues. CDR3 sequence reads: CATSDDTGGLSTGELFF. The CDR3 coding sequence is TGTGCCACCAGTGACGATACAGGGGGCTTGTCGACCGGGGAGCTGTTTTTT.

This clonotype was counted ten times or more. This chain joins TRBV27 and TRBJ1-5; D possibly corresponds to TRBD1 (6 bases). The germline V gene has CDR1 MNHEY and CDR2 SMNVEV (reference sequence). This CDR3 comprises 14 residues. Deletions cut 6 bases from V and 2 bases from J, with 11 bases between. The CDR3 DNA reads TGTGCCAGCAGCCAAGGGGGTGGCAATCAGCCCCAGCATTTT. As protein: CASSQGGGNQPQHF.